This TCR beta chain came from a study of blood T cell repertoires in COVID-19. After removal of 1 base from V and 8 bases from J, the junction contained 11 bases not matched to a gene. Germline-derived CDR1 and CDR2 are PRHDT and FYEKMQ (reference sequence). The CDR3 is 16 residues long. Only in-frame clones appear in the TCRdb table, and some are missing; sequencing was by immunoSEQ multiplex PCR. The sample holds around 280,000 clones, 70% to 90% seen once. The receptor's source is a woman aged 25 to 45 who had recovered from COVID-19. This chain connects TRBV13 to TRBJ2-1; TRBD2 matches at 7 bases. The sequenced material came from peripheral blood. CDR3 coding DNA: TGTGCCAGCAGCTTAGAGTGGGGACTCCGGGGGGATGAGCAGTTCTTC. It specifies CASSLEWGLRGDEQFF.